The 13 T cell receptor beta chains presented below share a single source sample, sequenced in a study of CD4+ T cells in melanoma. Sequenced by immunoSEQ multiplex PCR; TCRdb stores in-frame clones only, minus some. The data hold 40,000 to 50,000 clones, with nearly 90% observed a single time. Material: peripheral blood. These receptors all stem from a human donor with melanoma.

V and J are TRBV7-9 and TRBJ2-1, with D perhaps being TRBD1 or TRBD2 (5 bases each). CDR3 length: 15 amino acids. Deletions cut 4 bases from V and 3 bases from J, with 13 bases between. Germline V gene sequence: CDR1 SEHNR, CDR2 FQNEAQ (reference sequence). The CDR3 region is CASSSGPPDYNEQFF. The CDR3 nucleotides read TGTGCCAGCAGCTCGGGACCGCCCGACTACAATGAGCAGTTCTTC.

This sequence joins TRBV5-1 and TRBJ2-7, with a weak D call TRBD2 (6 bases). V lost 4 bases and J 0 bases, leaving 11 bases between the germline ends. CDR1 and CDR2 from the germline V gene are SGHRS and YFSETQ. The CDR3 runs 14 residues. The CDR3 spells CASSTGLSSYEQYF. Written as DNA, the CDR3 is TGCGCCAGCAGCACGGGACTCTCCTCCTACGAGCAGTACTTC. Full variable domain (missing parts from reference TRBV5-1 and TRBJ2-7): KAGVTQTPRYLIKTRGQQVTLSCSPISGHRSVSWYQQTPGQGLQFLFEYFSETQRNKGNFPGRFSGRQFSNSRSEMNVSTLELGDSALYLCASSTGLSSYEQYFGPGTRLTVT.

The chain is built from TRBV5-4 and TRBJ1-2; TRBD1 might be the D (5 bases). This CDR3 spans 13 amino acids. Germline-derived CDR1 and CDR2 are SGHNT and YYREEE (reference sequence). The V end was cut by 0 bases, the J end by 8 bases, with 11 bases between. The CDR3 DNA reads TGTGCCAGCAGCTTGGCCGGGGGGAGAGGCTACACCTTC. It codes for CASSLAGGRGYTF.

The V and J genes are TRBV19 and TRBJ2-7; D might be TRBD1 (6 bases). The germline V and J ends were trimmed by 3 bases and 0 bases, with 12 bases remaining between them. The length of the CDR3 is 15 residues. The V gene's germline CDR1 is LNHDA and CDR2 SQIVND (reference sequence). As DNA, the CDR3 is TGTGCCAGTAGTATTGCGACAGGAATCTCCTACGAGCAGTACTTC. It specifies CASSIATGISYEQYF.

The chain combines TRBV10-3 with TRBJ2-5; 12 bases agree with TRBD2. J lost 5 bases, V lost 4 bases, and 8 bases had no gene match. Germline values: CDR1 ENHRY, CDR2 SYGVKD. This CDR3 is 16 amino acids long. CDR3 region: CAISAMTSGGGETQYF. CDR3 bases: TGTGCCATCAGTGCCATGACTAGCGGGGGTGGTGAGACCCAGTACTTC.

J is TRBJ2-2 and V is TRBV16, with D unclear. V was shortened by 0 bases and J by 8 bases, with 10 bases between the two germline ends. This CDR3 spans 14 amino acids. Germline CDR1 reads KGHSY; CDR2 reads FQNENV. The CDR3 spells CASSQSHTSGELFF. The CDR3 DNA sequence: TGTGCCAGCAGCCAATCCCACACCTCAGGGGAGCTGTTTTTT.

The V gene is TRBV7-6, the J gene TRBJ2-7, with D perhaps TRBD1 (5 bases). V lost 5 bases, J lost 4 bases, and 9 bases lay in between. The CDR3 covers 12 residues. Germline V lookup: CDR1 SGHVS, CDR2 FNYEAQ. The CDR3 DNA reads TGTGCCAGCAGCGGCGGACAATACGAGCAGTACTTC. Amino acids: CASSGGQYEQYF.

The rearrangement uses TRBV27 and TRBJ2-3, with 14 bases fitting TRBD2. Germline CDR1 MNHEY, CDR2 SMNVEV (reference sequence). V trimming: 2 bases; J trimming: 2 bases; junction bases outside the gene matches: 9. This CDR3 spans 19 amino acids. The CDR3 region is CASSLHLGLAGGHTDTQYF. DNA for the CDR3: TGTGCCAGCAGTTTACATCTCGGACTAGCGGGGGGTCACACAGATACGCAGTATTTT.

Details on this clone: The junction shows a germline mismatch at one end, possibly a read error. The chain employs TRBV6-1 and TRBJ2-1; D perhaps matches TRBD2 (6 bases). CDR3 length: 15 residues. The germline V gene encodes CDR1 MNHNS and CDR2 SASEGT. The CDR3, as DNA: TGTGCCAGCAGTGACGGGGGAGACTCCGACAATGAGCAGTTCTTC. This encodes CASSDGGDSDNEQFF.

J is TRBJ1-2 and V is TRBV5-6; the match to TRBD1 covers 8 bases. The CDR3 covers 15 residues. V lost 0 bases to trimming and J lost 3 bases; unmatched junction nucleotides: 4. CDR1 is SGHDT and CDR2 is YYEEEE in the germline V gene. The CDR3 loop is CASSLAGGADYGYTF. CDR3 in DNA: TGTGCCAGCAGCTTGGCAGGGGGCGCAGACTATGGCTACACCTTC.

This clone appeared a single time. The chain links TRBV6-1 to TRBJ1-1; D unresolved. V lost 3 bases to trimming and J lost 4 bases, with 9 bases between them. CDR3 size: 13 residues. Germline lookup yields CDR1 MNHNS and CDR2 SASEGT. The CDR3 bases are TGTGCCAGCAGTGAGCGCTATAGCACTGAAGCTTTCTTT. It is translated as CASSERYSTEAFF.

The chain recombines TRBV27 with TRBJ1-2, with a possible D match to TRBD1 (6 bases). Germline CDR1 reads MNHEY; CDR2 reads SMNVEV (reference sequence). This CDR3 has 13 amino acids. V was shortened by 9 bases and J by 8 bases, with 19 bases between the two germline ends. The CDR3 DNA reads as TGTGCCAGTGCGACCGAGGCAGGGGCCGGCTACACCTTC. This gives the protein CASATEAGAGYTF.

This clone was seen a few times. This chain links TRBV4-3 with TRBJ2-3, with 10 positions matching TRBD2. V was pared by 0 bases and J by 8 bases, with 5 bases of the junction left unmatched. Germline V gives CDR1 LGHNA, CDR2 YSLEER. CDR3 length: 15 residues. The CDR3 DNA sequence: TGCGCCAGCAGCCAAGATCCTGCTAGCGGGGGTACGCAGTATTTT. This encodes CASSQDPASGGTQYF.